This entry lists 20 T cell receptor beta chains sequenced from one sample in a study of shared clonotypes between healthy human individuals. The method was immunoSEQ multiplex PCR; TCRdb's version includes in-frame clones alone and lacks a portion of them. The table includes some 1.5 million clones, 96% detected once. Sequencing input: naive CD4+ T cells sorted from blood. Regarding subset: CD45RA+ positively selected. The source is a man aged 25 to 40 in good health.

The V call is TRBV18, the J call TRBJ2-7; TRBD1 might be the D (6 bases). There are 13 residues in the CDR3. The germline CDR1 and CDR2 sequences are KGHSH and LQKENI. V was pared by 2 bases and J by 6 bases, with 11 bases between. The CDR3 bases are TGTGCCAGCTCACCATCACAGGGCCTCGAGCAGTACTTC. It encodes CASSPSQGLEQYF. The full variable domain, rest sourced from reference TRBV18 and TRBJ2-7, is NAGVMQNPRHLVRRRGQEARLRCSPMKGHSHVYWYRQLPEEGLKFMVYLQKENIIDESGMPKERFSAEFPKEGPSILRIQQVVRGDSAAYFCASSPSQGLEQYFGPGTRLTVT.

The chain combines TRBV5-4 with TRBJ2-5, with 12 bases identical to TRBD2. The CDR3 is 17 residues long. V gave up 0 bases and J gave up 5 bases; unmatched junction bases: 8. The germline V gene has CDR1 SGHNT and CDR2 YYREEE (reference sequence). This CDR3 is CASSLGGSSGRVETQYF. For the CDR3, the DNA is TGTGCCAGCAGCTTGGGAGGCTCTAGCGGGAGGGTCGAGACCCAGTACTTC.

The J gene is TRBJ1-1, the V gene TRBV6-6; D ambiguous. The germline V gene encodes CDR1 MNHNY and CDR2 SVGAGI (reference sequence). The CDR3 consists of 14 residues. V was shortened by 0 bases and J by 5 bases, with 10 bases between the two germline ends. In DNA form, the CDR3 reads TGTGCCAGCAGTTACTCTATGATGGGTACTGAAGCTTTCTTT. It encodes CASSYSMMGTEAFF.

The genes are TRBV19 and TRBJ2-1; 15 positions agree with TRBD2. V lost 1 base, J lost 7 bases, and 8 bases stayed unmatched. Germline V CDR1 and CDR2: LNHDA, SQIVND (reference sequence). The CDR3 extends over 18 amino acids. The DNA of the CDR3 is TGTGCCAGTAGTATAGTCGAGGGACTAGCGGGAGGTGGTAATGAGCAGTTCTTC. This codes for CASSIVEGLAGGGNEQFF.

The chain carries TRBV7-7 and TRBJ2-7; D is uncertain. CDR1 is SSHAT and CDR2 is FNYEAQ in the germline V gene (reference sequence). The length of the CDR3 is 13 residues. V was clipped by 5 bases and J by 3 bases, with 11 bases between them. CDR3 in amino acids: CASSRSNGYEQYF. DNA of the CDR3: TGTGCCAGCAGCCGCAGTAATGGCTACGAGCAGTACTTC.

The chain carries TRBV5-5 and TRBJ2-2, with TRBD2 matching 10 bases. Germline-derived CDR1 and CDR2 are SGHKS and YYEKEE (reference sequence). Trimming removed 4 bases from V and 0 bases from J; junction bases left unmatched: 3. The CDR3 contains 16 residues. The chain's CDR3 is CASSPLAGTNTGELFF. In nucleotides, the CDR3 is TGTGCCAGCAGCCCACTAGCGGGAACGAACACCGGGGAGCTGTTTTTT.

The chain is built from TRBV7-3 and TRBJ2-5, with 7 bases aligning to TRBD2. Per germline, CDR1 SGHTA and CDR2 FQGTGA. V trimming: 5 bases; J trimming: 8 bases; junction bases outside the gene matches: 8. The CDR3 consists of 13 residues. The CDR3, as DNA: TGTGCCAGCAGCCCCGGGACTAAGGCTACCCAGTACTTC. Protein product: CASSPGTKATQYF.

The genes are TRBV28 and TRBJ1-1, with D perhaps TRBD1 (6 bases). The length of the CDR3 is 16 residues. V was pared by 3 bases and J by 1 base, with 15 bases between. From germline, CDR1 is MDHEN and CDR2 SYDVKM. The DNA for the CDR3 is TGTGCCAGCAGTTTGGGGGCCAGGGCCGCGAACACTGAAGCTTTCTTT. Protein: CASSLGARAANTEAFF.

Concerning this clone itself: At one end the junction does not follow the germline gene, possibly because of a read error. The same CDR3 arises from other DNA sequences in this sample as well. The CDR3 reads CASSLAGGTYEQYF. The CDR3 nucleotides read TGTGCCAGCAGCCTAGCGGGAGGGACCTACGAGCAGTACTTC. The chain uses TRBV7-9 and TRBJ2-7; 12 nucleotides match TRBD2. Germline V gene sequence: CDR1 SEHNR, CDR2 FQNEAQ (reference sequence). The CDR3 is 14 residues long.

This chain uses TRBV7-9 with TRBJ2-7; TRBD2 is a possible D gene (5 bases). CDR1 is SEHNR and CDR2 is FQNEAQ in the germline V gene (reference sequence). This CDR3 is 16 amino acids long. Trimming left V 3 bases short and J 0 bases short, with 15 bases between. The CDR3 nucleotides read TGTGCCAGCAGCTTCTTTGGCGGGTTGAGCTCCTACGAGCAGTACTTC. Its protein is CASSFFGGLSSYEQYF.

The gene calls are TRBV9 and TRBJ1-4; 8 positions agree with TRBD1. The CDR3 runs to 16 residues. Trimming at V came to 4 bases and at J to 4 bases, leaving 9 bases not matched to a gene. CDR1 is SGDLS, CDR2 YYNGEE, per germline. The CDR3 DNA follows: TGTGCCAGCAGCTTCGGACAGGGAATAGGTAATGAAAAACTGTTTTTT. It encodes CASSFGQGIGNEKLFF.

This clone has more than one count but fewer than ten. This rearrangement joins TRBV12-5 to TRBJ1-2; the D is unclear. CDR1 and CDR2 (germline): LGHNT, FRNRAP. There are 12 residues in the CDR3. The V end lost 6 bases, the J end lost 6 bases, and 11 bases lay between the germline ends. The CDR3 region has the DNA TGTGCTAGTGGCCCGAACGGCCATGGCTACACCTTC. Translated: CASGPNGHGYTF. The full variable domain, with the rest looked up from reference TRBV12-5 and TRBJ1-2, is DARVTQTPRHKVTEMGQEVTMRCQPILGHNTVFWYRQTMMQGLELLAYFRNRAPLDDSGMPKDRFSAEMPDATLATLKIQPSEPRDSAVYFCASGPNGHGYTFGSGTRLTVV.

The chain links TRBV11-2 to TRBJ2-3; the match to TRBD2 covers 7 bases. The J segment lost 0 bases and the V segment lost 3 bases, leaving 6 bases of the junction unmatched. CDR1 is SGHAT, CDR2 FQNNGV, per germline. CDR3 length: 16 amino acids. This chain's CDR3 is CASSFMGGRSTDTQYF. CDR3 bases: TGTGCCAGCAGCTTTATGGGAGGGAGGAGCACAGATACGCAGTATTTT.

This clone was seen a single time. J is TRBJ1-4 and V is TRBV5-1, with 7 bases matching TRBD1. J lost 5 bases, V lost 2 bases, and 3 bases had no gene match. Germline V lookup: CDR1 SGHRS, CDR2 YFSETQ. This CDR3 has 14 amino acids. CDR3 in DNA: TGCGCCAGCAGCTTTGCAGGGGGAAATGAAAAACTGTTTTTT. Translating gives CASSFAGGNEKLFF.

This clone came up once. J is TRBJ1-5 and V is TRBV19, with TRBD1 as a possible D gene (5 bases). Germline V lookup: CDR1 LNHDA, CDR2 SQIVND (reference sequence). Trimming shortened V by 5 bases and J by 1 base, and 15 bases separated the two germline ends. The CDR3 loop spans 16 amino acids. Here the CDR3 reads CASSPLPGESNQPQHF. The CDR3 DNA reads TGTGCCAGTAGTCCCCTGCCGGGGGAGAGCAATCAGCCCCAGCATTTT.

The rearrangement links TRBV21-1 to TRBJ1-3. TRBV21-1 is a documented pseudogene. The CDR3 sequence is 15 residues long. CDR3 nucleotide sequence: TGTGCCAGCAGCAAACGGGTGGTATCTGGAAACACCATATATTTT. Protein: CASSKRVVSGNTIYF.

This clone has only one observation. CDR3 loop: CASTPGGSGNTIYF. CDR3 bases: TGTGCCAGTACCCCAGGGGGCTCTGGAAACACCATATATTTT. This chain joins TRBV2 and TRBJ1-3; 7 bases match TRBD1. This CDR3 has 14 amino acids. Germline assignment: CDR1 SNHLY and CDR2 FYNNEI. V gave up 9 bases and J gave up 0 bases; unmatched junction bases: 5.

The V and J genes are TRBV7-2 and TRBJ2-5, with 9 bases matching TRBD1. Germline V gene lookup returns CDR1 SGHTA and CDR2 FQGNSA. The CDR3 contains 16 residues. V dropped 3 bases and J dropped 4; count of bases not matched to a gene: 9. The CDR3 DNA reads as TGTGCCAGCAGCTTGCACCCGGGACAGGGATCAGAGACCCAGTACTTC. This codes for CASSLHPGQGSETQYF.

The CDR3 nucleotides are TGTGCCAGTAAGACGGATTACTATGGCTACACCTTC. Translating gives CASKTDYYGYTF. The genes are TRBV19 and TRBJ1-2; no definite D call. Per the germline V gene, CDR1 is LNHDA and CDR2 is SQIVND (reference sequence). Between the trimmed V and J ends, which lost 7 bases and 3 bases, there was a span of 9 bases. This CDR3 has 12 residues.

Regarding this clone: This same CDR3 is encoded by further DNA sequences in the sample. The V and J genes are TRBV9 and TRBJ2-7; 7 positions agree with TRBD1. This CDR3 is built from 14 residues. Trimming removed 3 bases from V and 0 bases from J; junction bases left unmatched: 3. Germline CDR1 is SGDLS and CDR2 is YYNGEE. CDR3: CASSAGTVSYEQYF. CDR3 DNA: TGTGCCAGCAGCGCCGGGACAGTCTCCTACGAGCAGTACTTC.